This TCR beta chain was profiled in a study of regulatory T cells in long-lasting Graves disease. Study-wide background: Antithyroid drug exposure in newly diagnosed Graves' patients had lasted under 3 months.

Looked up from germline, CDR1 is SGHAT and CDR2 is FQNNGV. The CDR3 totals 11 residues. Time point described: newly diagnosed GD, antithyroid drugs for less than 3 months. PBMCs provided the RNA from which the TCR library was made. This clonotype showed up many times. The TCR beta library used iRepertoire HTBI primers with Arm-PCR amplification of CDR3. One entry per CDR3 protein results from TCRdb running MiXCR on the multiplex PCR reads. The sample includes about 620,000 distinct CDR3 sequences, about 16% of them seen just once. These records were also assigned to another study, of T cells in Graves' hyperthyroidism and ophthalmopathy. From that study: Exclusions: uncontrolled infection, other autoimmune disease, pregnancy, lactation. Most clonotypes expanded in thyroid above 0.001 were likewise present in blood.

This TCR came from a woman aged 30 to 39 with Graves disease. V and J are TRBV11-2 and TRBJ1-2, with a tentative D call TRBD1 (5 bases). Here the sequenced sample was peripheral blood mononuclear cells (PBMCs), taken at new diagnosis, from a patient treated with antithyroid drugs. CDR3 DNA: TGTGCTACCGGGGGTGGCTATGGCTACACCTTC. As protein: CATGGGYGYTF.